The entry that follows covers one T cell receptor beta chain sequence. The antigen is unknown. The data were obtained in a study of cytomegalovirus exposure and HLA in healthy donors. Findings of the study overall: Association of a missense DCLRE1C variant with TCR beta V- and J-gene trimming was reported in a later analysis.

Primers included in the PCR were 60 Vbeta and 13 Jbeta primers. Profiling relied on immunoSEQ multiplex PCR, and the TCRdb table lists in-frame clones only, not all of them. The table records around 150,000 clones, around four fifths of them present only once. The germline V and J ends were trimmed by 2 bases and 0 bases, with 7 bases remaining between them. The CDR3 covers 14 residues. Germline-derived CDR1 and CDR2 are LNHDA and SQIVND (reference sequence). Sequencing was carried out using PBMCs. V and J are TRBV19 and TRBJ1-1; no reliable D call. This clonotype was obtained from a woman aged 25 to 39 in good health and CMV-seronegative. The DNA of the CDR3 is TGTGCCAGTAGTATAAATCCCATGAACACTGAAGCTTTCTTT. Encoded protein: CASSINPMNTEAFF.